What follows are 20 T cell receptor beta chains derived from one specimen sequenced in a study of chemoradiotherapy in HPV16-positive cancers. Using immunoSEQ multiplex PCR, the repertoire was profiled, and TCRdb retains in-frame clones only, with some absent. This table has fewer than 15,000 clones, around 72% appearing once. The material was obtained from a patient who underwent chemoradiotherapy. All receptors come from a human donor with HPV-associated anogenital cancer.

The chain joins TRBV11-3 to TRBJ2-3; D tentatively reads TRBD1 or TRBD2 (5 bases each). Trimming stripped 4 bases from V and 5 bases from J, with 13 bases between. The CDR3 is 14 residues long. Germline loops: CDR1 SGHNT, CDR2 YENEEA. CDR3 sequence (DNA): TGTGCCAGCAGCTCAGGGAGTTTGGGAGATACGCAGTATTTT. It is translated as CASSSGSLGDTQYF.

This clone occurred a few times. This rearrangement joins TRBV4-3 to TRBJ2-3; 8 positions match TRBD1. V gave up 4 bases and J gave up 1 base; unmatched junction bases: 1. The CDR3 is made up of 14 amino acids. The V gene's germline CDR1 is LGHNA and CDR2 YSLEER. CDR3 DNA: TGCGCCAGCAGCCCGACAGGGGGCACAGATACGCAGTATTTT. This gives the protein CASSPTGGTDTQYF.

The genes are TRBV7-9 and TRBJ1-2; no clear D. The germline CDR1 and CDR2 sequences are SEHNR and FQNEAQ (reference sequence). CDR3 length: 15 amino acids. Trimming took 5 bases from V and 0 from J, leaving 13 bases between them. The CDR3 sequence: CASSPSLGANYGYTF. The CDR3 coding sequence is TGTGCCAGCAGCCCCAGCCTGGGAGCTAACTATGGCTACACCTTC.

The chain is built from TRBV28 and TRBJ1-3, with D perhaps TRBD1 (6 bases). The germline V gene has CDR1 MDHEN and CDR2 SYDVKM. This CDR3 contains 16 residues. V was shortened by 6 bases and J by 0 bases, with 15 bases between the two germline ends. The DNA of the CDR3 is TGTGCCAGCAGGGGGACAAAGACTGACTCTGGAAACACCATATATTTT. As protein: CASRGTKTDSGNTIYF.

This clone appeared a few times. The chain recombines TRBV27 with TRBJ2-5; possible D gene TRBD1, 5 bases. Trimming removed 4 bases at V and 2 bases at J, with 14 bases between. This CDR3 spans 15 amino acids. Germline CDR1 MNHEY, CDR2 SMNVEV (reference sequence). The CDR3 DNA reads as TGTGCCAGCAGTTCCCGGTCAGGGCGGCAAGAGACCCAGTACTTC. Its translation is CASSSRSGRQETQYF.

The rearrangement uses TRBV7-9 and TRBJ2-2; no firm D call. Germline CDR1 and CDR2: SEHNR and FQNEAQ (reference sequence). V gave up 1 base and J gave up 6 bases, with 9 bases separating them. This CDR3 region has 14 residues. CDR3 protein: CASSLVGNSGELFF. The CDR3 nucleotides are TGTGCCAGCAGCTTAGTGGGGAATTCCGGGGAGCTGTTTTTT.

The chain is built from TRBV28 and TRBJ1-2; unclear D gene. The CDR3 runs to 13 residues. Germline values: CDR1 MDHEN, CDR2 SYDVKM. The V end lost 6 bases, the J end lost 0 bases, and 8 bases lay between the germline ends. This CDR3 reads CASSVLANYGYTF. DNA for the CDR3: TGTGCCAGCAGCGTCCTAGCTAACTATGGCTACACCTTC.

The chain links TRBV30 to TRBJ1-1; 9 bases fit TRBD1. The CDR3 is 13 residues long. The junction had 6 bases not matched to a gene; V was cut back by 5 bases and J by 5 bases. The germline CDR1 and CDR2 sequences are GTSNPN and SVGIG (reference sequence). CDR3 in amino acids: CAWGTGLSTEAFF. The CDR3 DNA is TGTGCCTGGGGGACAGGGTTATCGACTGAAGCTTTCTTT.

The rearrangement uses TRBV5-4 and TRBJ2-5; no firm D call. V lost 0 bases and J 0 bases, leaving 12 bases between the germline ends. Per the germline V gene, CDR1 is SGHNT and CDR2 is YYREEE (reference sequence). CDR3 length: 16 amino acids. For the CDR3, the DNA is TGTGCCAGCAGCTTGGAGAGAAGTAGGTACCAAGAGACCCAGTACTTC. This gives the protein CASSLERSRYQETQYF.

This clone was counted only a few times. The chain has TRBV7-2 and TRBJ1-1; TRBD1 is a possible D gene (5 bases). The ends were cut back, 0 bases at V and 5 bases at J, with 10 bases in the middle. The germline V gene has CDR1 SGHTA and CDR2 FQGNSA. The CDR3 is 14 amino acids. The CDR3 nucleotides are TGTGCCAGCAGCTTAGCGCAGGGTAAGACTGAAGCTTTCTTT. This gives the protein CASSLAQGKTEAFF.

The V call is TRBV19, the J call TRBJ1-1; the match to TRBD1 covers 10 bases. The ends lost 5 bases at V and 4 bases at J; junction bases unmatched: 13. The germline CDR1 and CDR2 sequences are LNHDA and SQIVND (reference sequence). CDR3 length equals 17 residues. CDR3 protein: CASSESGGTGVVTEAFF. As DNA, the CDR3 is TGTGCCAGTAGTGAGAGCGGTGGGACAGGGGTGGTCACTGAAGCTTTCTTT.

The chain recombines TRBV6-6 with TRBJ2-7; 9 positions match TRBD1. V trimming: 6 bases; J trimming: 7 bases; junction bases outside the gene matches: 13. The CDR3 sequence is 15 residues long. The germline V gene encodes CDR1 MNHNY and CDR2 SVGAGI (reference sequence). CDR3 in DNA: TGTGCCAGCAGACAAAACAGGGGGCGCTTGAAGGAGCAGTACTTC. It codes for CASRQNRGRLKEQYF.

The V call is TRBV30, the J call TRBJ2-1; D not certain. Germline loops: CDR1 GTSNPN, CDR2 SVGIG (reference sequence). The CDR3 sequence is 13 residues long. V dropped 2 bases and J dropped 4 bases, with 9 bases sitting between them. CDR3 nucleotides: TGTGCCTGGAGTTCAACCGAATACAATGAGCAGTTCTTC. This codes for CAWSSTEYNEQFF.

The rearrangement uses TRBV19 and TRBJ2-1; 11 bases are a match to TRBD1. This CDR3 comprises 14 residues. The germline V gene has CDR1 LNHDA and CDR2 SQIVND (reference sequence). Trimming cost V 3 bases and J 8 bases; bases outside gene matches: 3. CDR3 bases: TGTGCCAGTAGTATCGGACAGGGGGCATATGAGCAGTTCTTC. This sequence encodes CASSIGQGAYEQFF.

In its sample, this clone was seen a few times. The chain carries TRBV7-9 and TRBJ1-1; D might be TRBD1 (5 bases). Germline-derived CDR1 and CDR2 are SEHNR and FQNEAQ (reference sequence). V shed 2 bases and J shed 5 bases, with 12 bases lying between them. The CDR3 loop spans 14 amino acids. CDR3 nucleotide sequence: TGTGCCAGCAGCTTAAATATGGGGGAAACTGAAGCTTTCTTT. Its translation: CASSLNMGETEAFF.

V is TRBV2 and J is TRBJ2-5, with 8 bases identical to TRBD2. Germline values: CDR1 SNHLY, CDR2 FYNNEI. V shed 6 bases, J shed 2 bases, and the junction held 5 bases outside the gene matches. The length of the CDR3 is 14 residues. CDR3 protein: CASRKGLDQETQYF. Here the CDR3 DNA reads TGTGCCAGCAGAAAGGGACTAGATCAAGAGACCCAGTACTTC.

The chain uses TRBV9 and TRBJ2-1, with 13 bases that match TRBD2. The CDR3 contains 16 residues. Germline lookup yields CDR1 SGDLS and CDR2 YYNGEE. V was pared by 4 bases and J by 7 bases, with 8 bases of the junction left unmatched. CDR3 sequence reads: CASSPTGTSGMNEQFF. The DNA for the CDR3 is TGTGCCAGCAGCCCCACCGGGACTAGCGGGATGAATGAGCAGTTCTTC. Filled out from reference TRBV9 and TRBJ2-1, the complete variable domain reads DSGVTQTPKHLITATGQRVTLRCSPRSGDLSVYWYQQSLDQGLQFLIQYYNGEERAKGNILERFSAQQFPDLHSELNLSSLELGDSALYFCASSPTGTSGMNEQFFGPGTRLTVL.

The chain joins TRBV27 to TRBJ2-2; unclear D gene. Per germline, CDR1 MNHEY and CDR2 SMNVEV (reference sequence). This CDR3 has 12 amino acids. V was pared by 3 bases and J by 6 bases, with 5 bases between. Written as DNA, the CDR3 is TGTGCCAGCAGTTTCCGGGCCGGGGAGCTGTTTTTT. Its protein product is CASSFRAGELFF.

CDR3 protein: CASSLSGLVTFF. As DNA, the CDR3 is TGTGCCAGCAGTTTATCGGGCCTAGTGACGTTCTTC. The chain recombines TRBV27 with TRBJ2-1; D unclear. The germline V gene has CDR1 MNHEY and CDR2 SMNVEV (reference sequence). The CDR3 consists of 12 residues. V was shortened by 0 bases and J by 15 bases, with 12 bases between the two germline ends.

The CDR3 loop reads CASSIDRGRTYGYTF. In DNA, the CDR3 is TGTGCCAGTAGTATAGATCGGGGGAGAACCTATGGCTACACCTTC. The rearrangement links TRBV19 to TRBJ1-2, with a possible D match to TRBD1 (5 bases). V was clipped by 0 bases and J by 4 bases, with 12 bases between them. This CDR3 is 15 amino acids long. CDR1 and CDR2 (germline): LNHDA, SQIVND (reference sequence).